The T cell receptor (beta chain) under discussion was sequenced for a study of blood T cells in healthy people across ages. Study at large: Researchers report that template switching captured about one barcoded beta molecule per two T cells.

In regard to this clonotype: Its specificity is unknown.

A second about 7 to 11 cycle PCR used barcoded and J-beta primers. TCRdb reprocessed the 5' RACE reads with MiXCR, giving one entry per CDR3 protein. Of about 760,000 distinct CDR3 sequences in the sample, around 50% were seen once. The germline V and J ends were trimmed by 6 bases and 3 bases, with 9 bases remaining between them. CDR1 and CDR2 (germline): MDHEN, SYDVKM. The CDR3 spans 12 residues. Study findings and constraints: Total diversity from one million sequenced T cells was likely underestimated. Versus aged donors, long-lived donors had higher diversity and more naive CD4+ cells.

Isolating PBMCs gave at least 6 million of these cells per sample. This sequence originates from a man aged 35-49 years in good health. The chain has TRBV28 and TRBJ2-7; D not resolved. Sequencing was performed on blood. CDR3 loop: CASSLTLYEQYF. In DNA, the CDR3 is TGTGCCAGCAGCTTGACCCTCTACGAGCAGTACTTC.